The 25 T cell receptor beta chains in this list originate from one sample, sequenced in a study of OX40 agonist ivuxolimab in advanced cancers. Some clones are missing from TCRdb's copy, which holds only in-frame ones; the method was immunoSEQ multiplex PCR. The sample has 40,000 to 50,000 clones, approximately 86% seen once. Specimen: CD4+ or CD8+ T cells sorted from blood, collected in a trial of the OX40 agonist ivuxolimab. These receptor sequences come from an adult with an advanced solid tumor such as melanoma, head and neck, liver or kidney cancer.

This chain connects TRBV7-8 to TRBJ2-7; no firm D call. CDR3 length equals 15 residues. CDR1 is SGHVS and CDR2 is FQNEAQ in the germline V gene. V was trimmed by 1 base and J by 5 bases, leaving 15 bases between them. For the CDR3, the DNA is TGTGCCAGCAGCTTAGAATACCCCGGGCTCCACGAGCAGTACTTC. This sequence encodes CASSLEYPGLHEQYF.

This chain joins TRBV9 and TRBJ2-2, with TRBD1 matching over 8 bases. Germline assignment: CDR1 SGDLS and CDR2 YYNGEE. The CDR3 has 16 amino acids. V lost 2 bases and J lost 3; bases outside the gene matches: 6. CDR3 protein: CASSVGNRGYTGELFF. The CDR3 DNA reads as TGTGCCAGCAGCGTGGGCAACAGGGGGTACACCGGGGAGCTGTTTTTT.

CDR3 residues: CASSIVRGTEAFF. In DNA form, the CDR3 reads TGTGCCAGTAGTATTGTCCGGGGCACTGAAGCTTTCTTT. The chain links TRBV19 to TRBJ1-1; D unclear. This CDR3 is 13 amino acids long. Trimming stripped 3 bases from V and 4 bases from J, with 9 bases between. Germline-derived CDR1 and CDR2 are LNHDA and SQIVND (reference sequence).

The chain employs TRBV7-9 and TRBJ2-1; D call uncertain. Trimming took off 1 base at V and 7 bases at J, with 5 bases between the two ends. Germline CDR1 reads SEHNR; CDR2 reads FQNEAQ (reference sequence). This CDR3 spans 12 amino acids. The CDR3: CASSLGSNEQFF. CDR3 in DNA: TGTGCCAGCAGCTTAGGTAGTAATGAGCAGTTCTTC.

The CDR3 region has the DNA TGTGCTAGTGGTTCCTCTTTCGGGGGAAACTATGGCTACACCTTC. Its protein product is CASGSSFGGNYGYTF. This sequence joins TRBV12-5 and TRBJ1-2; possible D gene TRBD1, 5 bases. In germline, CDR1 is LGHNT, CDR2 FRNRAP. CDR3 length: 15 residues. V was trimmed by 4 bases and J by 2 bases, leaving 14 bases between them.

The chain couples TRBV13 to TRBJ2-5; 10 nucleotides line up with TRBD1. Germline CDR1 PRHDT, CDR2 FYEKMQ (reference sequence). The CDR3 is made up of 14 amino acids. After removal of 4 bases from V and 5 bases from J, the junction contained 4 bases not matched to a gene. The CDR3 DNA follows: TGTGCCAGCAGCTCGACAGGGGGCTATGAGACCCAGTACTTC. Its protein product is CASSSTGGYETQYF.

The V call is TRBV4-1, the J call TRBJ1-5, with D possibly matching TRBD1 (6 bases). Germline CDR1 MGHRA, CDR2 YSYEKL. V was shortened by 4 bases and J by 0 bases, with 13 bases between the two germline ends. The CDR3 runs 16 residues. The CDR3 loop is CASSPRGGVSNQPQHF. The CDR3 DNA reads TGCGCCAGCAGCCCTCGGGGGGGCGTTAGCAATCAGCCCCAGCATTTT.

The chain carries TRBV9 and TRBJ2-1, with TRBD2 matching over 10 bases. The CDR3 has 15 residues. V lost 3 bases, J lost 1 base, and 1 base stayed unmatched. Germline values: CDR1 SGDLS, CDR2 YYNGEE. The CDR3 reads CASSASGRSYNEQFF. The CDR3 region has the DNA TGTGCCAGCAGCGCTAGCGGGAGATCCTACAATGAGCAGTTCTTC.

Only a few counts were recorded for this clone. The chain combines TRBV7-9 with TRBJ2-1, with D perhaps matching TRBD1 (6 bases). V was cut by 6 bases and J by 7 bases, with 13 bases left in between. This CDR3 contains 13 residues. Germline CDR1 reads SEHNR; CDR2 reads FQNEAQ (reference sequence). The DNA of the CDR3 is TGTGCCAGCAGGGAACAGGGTGTGAATGAGCAGTTCTTC. Protein: CASREQGVNEQFF.

This sequence joins TRBV7-6 and TRBJ2-7; a possible D gene is TRBD2 (7 bases). V lost 1 base, J lost 0 bases, and 10 bases lay in between. Per the germline V gene, CDR1 is SGHVS and CDR2 is FNYEAQ. The CDR3 is made up of 15 amino acids. DNA for the CDR3: TGTGCCAGCAGCTTAGAGGGGGGGGCCTCCTACGAGCAGTACTTC. Residues: CASSLEGGASYEQYF.

The rearrangement joins TRBV6-5 to TRBJ2-7; D unclear. The V and J ends lost 0 bases and 0 bases respectively, with 3 bases between them. Germline V gene sequence: CDR1 MNHEY, CDR2 SVGAGI. The CDR3 runs to 13 residues. The CDR3, as DNA: TGTGCCAGCAGTTACTCATCCTCCTACGAGCAGTACTTC. Translated: CASSYSSSYEQYF.

The genes are TRBV5-6 and TRBJ1-2, with D perhaps TRBD1 (5 bases). Germline V gives CDR1 SGHDT, CDR2 YYEEEE. Trimming stripped 0 bases from V and 5 bases from J, with 20 bases between. The CDR3 loop spans 17 amino acids. The CDR3, as DNA: TGTGCCAGCAGCTTGGGAGTCGGCAGGGAGAGTGAGTATGGCTACACCTTC. This sequence encodes CASSLGVGRESEYGYTF. Full variable domain (outside the CDR3, taken from reference TRBV5-6 and TRBJ1-2): DAGVTQSPTHLIKTRGQQVTLRCSPKSGHDTVSWYQQALGQGPQFIFQYYEEEERQRGNFPDRFSGHQFPNYSSELNVNALLLGDSALYLCASSLGVGRESEYGYTFGSGTRLTVV.

The chain has TRBV2 and TRBJ1-5, with no clear D. V lost 0 bases to trimming and J lost 1 base, with 4 bases between them. CDR1 SNHLY and CDR2 FYNNEI come from the germline V gene. The CDR3 consists of 14 residues. The CDR3, as DNA: TGTGCCAGCAGTGAAGCCAGCAGCAATCAGCCCCAGCATTTT. This codes for CASSEASSNQPQHF.

The V and J genes are TRBV7-2 and TRBJ2-3; 9 nucleotides align to TRBD1. This CDR3 comprises 16 residues. V gave up 3 bases and J gave up 4 bases; unmatched junction bases: 8. Germline lookup yields CDR1 SGHTA and CDR2 FQGNSA. CDR3: CASSFRRDRVADTQYF. The CDR3 DNA sequence: TGTGCCAGCAGCTTCCGCCGGGACAGGGTCGCAGATACGCAGTATTTT.

The V and J genes are TRBV7-9 and TRBJ1-2, with D maybe TRBD1 (6 bases). Germline CDR1 and CDR2: SEHNR and FQNEAQ (reference sequence). Trimming took off 5 bases at V and 12 bases at J, with 13 bases between the two ends. The CDR3 length is 11 residues. DNA of the CDR3: TGTGCCAGCAGCCGAGGGGGGAGAGACACCTTC. This gives the protein CASSRGGRDTF.

This rearrangement joins TRBV5-8 to TRBJ2-7; 10 bases align to TRBD2. Germline V gene data show CDR1 as SGHTS and CDR2 as YDEGEE. The V gene end was trimmed by 3 bases and the J gene end by 3 bases; junction bases not matched to a gene: 3. This CDR3 comprises 14 residues. The CDR3 DNA sequence: TGTGCCAGCAGCTCCGGACTAGCGGACTACGAGCAGTACTTC. Its translation is CASSSGLADYEQYF.

The chain combines TRBV4-1 with TRBJ2-2, with D tentatively TRBD2 (8 bases). Trimming took off 4 bases at V and 6 bases at J, with 21 bases between the two ends. CDR1 and CDR2 from the germline V gene are MGHRA and YSYEKL. The CDR3 totals 17 residues. CDR3 nucleotides: TGCGCCAGCAGCCCGATGTTTAGCGGGACAGTTGCCGGGGAGCTGTTTTTT. Protein sequence: CASSPMFSGTVAGELFF.

V is TRBV7-9 and J is TRBJ1-2, with 7 positions matching TRBD1. The CDR3 is made up of 15 amino acids. Germline V gives CDR1 SEHNR, CDR2 FQNEAQ (reference sequence). V shed 5 bases, J shed 8 bases, and the junction held 14 bases outside the gene matches. DNA of the CDR3: TGTGCCAGCAGCGATTGGACCGGACAGGCCTACGGCTACACCTTC. This gives the protein CASSDWTGQAYGYTF.

The chain combines TRBV15 with TRBJ2-3; unclear D gene. Germline V lookup: CDR1 LNHNV, CDR2 YYDKDF (reference sequence). This CDR3 spans 17 amino acids. V shed 0 bases and J shed 2 bases, with 15 bases lying between them. CDR3 amino acids: CATSRDLRATSTDTQYF. In nucleotides, the CDR3 is TGTGCCACCAGCAGAGATCTTAGGGCGACCTCCACAGATACGCAGTATTTT. Together with reference TRBV15 and TRBJ2-3, the CDR3 gives the full variable domain: DAMVIQNPRYQVTQFGKPVTLSCSQTLNHNVMYWYQQKSSQAPKLLFHYYDKDFNNEADTPDNFQSRRPNTSFCFLDIRSPGLGDTAMYLCATSRDLRATSTDTQYFGPGTRLTVL.

This chain's CDR3 is CASSSERVSYEQYF. CDR3 nucleotides: TGTGCCAGCAGCTCAGAGAGGGTCTCCTACGAGCAGTACTTC. The V call is TRBV5-4, the J call TRBJ2-7, with D possibly TRBD2 on 5 matching bases. The CDR3 sequence is 14 residues long. V was pared by 3 bases and J by 0 bases, with 10 bases between. From germline, CDR1 is SGHNT and CDR2 YYREEE (reference sequence).

In this sample, this clone turned up a few times. The chain couples TRBV4-3 to TRBJ2-7; 7 nucleotides match TRBD1. CDR3 length: 18 residues. The V segment lost 2 bases and the J segment 3 bases; nucleotides outside the gene matches: 16. Germline V CDR1 and CDR2: LGHNA, YSLEER. The CDR3 DNA reads as TGCGCCAGCAGCCAACATAAGGACAGGTCAACCTTCAACTACGAGCAGTACTTC. Its translation is CASSQHKDRSTFNYEQYF.

The rearrangement links TRBV28 to TRBJ1-3, with TRBD1 as a possible D gene (6 bases). Trimming cost V 2 bases and J 4 bases, with 18 bases left between them. The length of the CDR3 is 17 residues. Per the germline V gene, CDR1 is MDHEN and CDR2 is SYDVKM. The CDR3: CASSLSSVWGAGNTIYF. Written as DNA, the CDR3 is TGTGCCAGCAGTTTAAGTTCGGTATGGGGGGCCGGAAACACCATATATTTT.

The chain is built from TRBV7-9 and TRBJ2-1, with TRBD1 matching over 12 bases. CDR3 length equals 15 residues. Germline lookup yields CDR1 SEHNR and CDR2 FQNEAQ (reference sequence). V lost 4 bases to trimming and J lost 6 bases; unmatched junction nucleotides: 4. The DNA of the CDR3 is TGTGCCAGCAGCTGGGGACAGGGGGCAGGCAATGAGCAGTTCTTC. Amino acid sequence: CASSWGQGAGNEQFF.

The chain recombines TRBV18 with TRBJ2-5, with a possible D match to TRBD1 (6 bases). The CDR3 spans 17 residues. Germline CDR1 reads KGHSH; CDR2 reads LQKENI. V gave up 6 bases and J gave up 4 bases, with 24 bases separating them. The CDR3 loop reads CASSPPLQTGLRETQYF. CDR3 coding DNA: TGTGCCAGCTCGCCTCCCCTGCAGACAGGACTCAGAGAGACCCAGTACTTC.

This chain uses TRBV7-6 with TRBJ2-1; 9 bases match TRBD1. The J segment lost 0 bases and the V segment lost 3 bases, leaving 15 bases of the junction unmatched. Germline V CDR1 and CDR2: SGHVS, FNYEAQ. This CDR3 is built from 20 residues. CDR3 protein: CASSFTPGQGLLISYNEQFF. The CDR3 bases are TGTGCCAGCAGCTTTACGCCGGGACAGGGTCTTCTTATCTCCTACAATGAGCAGTTCTTC.